The 30 T cell receptor beta chains in this list originate from one sample, sequenced in a study of neurological immune-mediated disorders (dated by TCRdb to about 2019). The method behind the library was 5' RACE. The sequencer listed for this sample is Illumina HiSeq 2500. TCRdb itself trimmed the public reads at Q25 with fastp, ran MiXCR and retained productive beta chains. Entries that share a CDR3 protein sequence are merged under the most common genes and DNA. This sample gives 55,000 to 70,000 distinct CDR3 sequences in total; around 5% of them show up just once. Jointly, the top ten make up 5.6% of the sample. The sequencing input was PBMCs. These receptors all stem from a human donor with multiple sclerosis. The donor label of this sample is uncertain.

This clonotype was detected ten times or more. The gene calls are TRBV5-1 and TRBJ2-2; D gene unclear. Trimming left V 4 bases short and J 6 bases short, with 10 bases between. The CDR3 consists of 13 residues. CDR1 and CDR2 (germline): SGHRS, YFSETQ. CDR3 loop: CASSIPESGELFF. CDR3 coding DNA: TGCGCCAGCAGCATACCTGAATCCGGGGAGCTGTTTTTT.

At least ten counts were recorded for this clonotype. V is TRBV5-1 and J is TRBJ1-1, with D possibly TRBD1 on 6 matching bases. Trimming pared 3 bases from V and 1 base from J, leaving 10 bases between. The V gene's germline CDR1 is SGHRS and CDR2 YFSETQ. The CDR3 is made up of 14 amino acids. CDR3 sequence: CASSSGTPNTEAFF. CDR3 DNA: TGCGCCAGCAGCTCCGGGACACCGAACACTGAAGCTTTCTTT.

This clonotype occurred many times. This chain joins TRBV5-6 and TRBJ1-1; no reliable D call. There are 14 residues in the CDR3. Germline lookup yields CDR1 SGHDT and CDR2 YYEEEE. V lost 3 bases to trimming and J lost 5 bases, with 14 bases between them. The chain's CDR3 is CASSYLTSRTEAFF. The DNA of the CDR3 is TGTGCCAGCAGCTACTTGACGTCGAGGACTGAAGCTTTCTTT. Supplemented by reference TRBV5-6 and TRBJ1-1, the full variable domain reads DAGVTQSPTHLIKTRGQQVTLRCSPKSGHDTVSWYQQALGQGPQFIFQYYEEEERQRGNFPDRFSGHQFPNYSSELNVNALLLGDSALYLCASSYLTSRTEAFFGQGTRLTVV.

There are many counts of this clonotype. This rearrangement joins TRBV12-3 or TRBV12-4 to TRBJ2-1; 7 bases agree with TRBD2. The CDR3 contains 18 residues. With V trimmed by 2 bases and J by 0 bases, 10 bases remained unmatched. CDR3 region: CASSLSDGRESSYNEQFF. Here the CDR3 DNA reads TGTGCCAGCAGTTTATCGGATGGGCGGGAGAGCTCCTACAATGAGCAGTTCTTC.

This clonotype appeared many times. V usage is TRBV5-1 and J usage is TRBJ2-3, with 10 bases aligning to TRBD1. The ends lost 2 bases at V and 5 bases at J; junction bases unmatched: 11. CDR3 length: 17 amino acids. Per the germline V gene, CDR1 is SGHRS and CDR2 is YFSETQ. CDR3 region: CASSFVFGTGAGDTQYF. CDR3 bases: TGCGCCAGCAGCTTTGTCTTCGGGACAGGGGCGGGAGATACGCAGTATTTT.

This clonotype was seen at least ten times. The chain combines TRBV5-1 with TRBJ2-7; no definite D call. Between the trimmed V and J ends, which lost 4 bases and 4 bases, there was a span of 9 bases. The CDR3 extends over 12 amino acids. Germline values: CDR1 SGHRS, CDR2 YFSETQ. CDR3 amino acids: CASSPDLYEQYF. The CDR3 nucleotides read TGCGCCAGCAGCCCAGACTTGTACGAGCAGTACTTC. Full variable domain (remainder filled in from reference TRBV5-1 and TRBJ2-7): KAGVTQTPRYLIKTRGQQVTLSCSPISGHRSVSWYQQTPGQGLQFLFEYFSETQRNKGNFPGRFSGRQFSNSRSEMNVSTLELGDSALYLCASSPDLYEQYFGPGTRLTVT.

This clonotype has a count of ten or more. The V call is TRBV5-6, the J call TRBJ1-5; D unclear. The CDR3 spans 12 residues. The germline V and J ends were trimmed by 2 bases and 9 bases, with 9 bases remaining between them. Looked up from germline, CDR1 is SGHDT and CDR2 is YYEEEE. The CDR3 protein is CASSFPGTPQHF. CDR3 DNA sequence: TGTGCCAGCAGCTTTCCGGGAACGCCCCAGCATTTT.

This clonotype was observed many times. The chain combines TRBV6-5 with TRBJ2-6; tentatively, D is TRBD1 or TRBD2 (5 bases each). Germline-derived CDR1 and CDR2 are MNHEY and SVGAGI. The CDR3 length is 17 residues. Trimming took 7 bases from V and 0 from J, leaving 16 bases between them. CDR3 in DNA: TGTGCCAGCACCGAACTGGGGCGGGCCTCTGGGGCCAACGTCCTGACTTTC. Protein product: CASTELGRASGANVLTF.

This clonotype was picked up a small number of times. The rearrangement links TRBV6-4 to TRBJ2-5; TRBD2 might be the D (6 bases). The CDR3 has 12 amino acids. V was clipped by 8 bases and J by 4 bases, with 11 bases between them. Germline assignment: CDR1 MRHNA and CDR2 SNTAGT. The CDR3 nucleotides are TGTGCCAGCGGTGGAGGGAGAGAGACCCAGTACTTC. It encodes CASGGGRETQYF.

This clonotype was seen at least ten times. V is TRBV20-1 and J is TRBJ1-2; TRBD1 is a possible D gene (5 bases). Germline CDR1 reads DFQATT; CDR2 reads SNEGSKA (reference sequence). This CDR3 contains 15 residues. The V and J ends lost 3 bases and 4 bases respectively, with 18 bases between them. The CDR3 protein is CSASFRGAAGYGYTF. CDR3 nucleotide sequence: TGCAGTGCTAGTTTCCGAGGGGCGGCCGGCTATGGCTACACCTTC.

The gene calls are TRBV10-3 and TRBJ2-7; no reliable D call. Trimming removed 6 bases at V and 0 bases at J, with 6 bases between. This CDR3 spans 12 amino acids. Germline CDR1 reads ENHRY; CDR2 reads SYGVKD. In DNA, the CDR3 is TGTGCCATCAGACCCTCCTCCTACGAGCAGTACTTC. Translated, it gives CAIRPSSYEQYF.

Ten or more counts support this clonotype. The chain is built from TRBV5-1 and TRBJ2-2; 7 positions agree with TRBD2. CDR3 length: 15 amino acids. The germline V gene has CDR1 SGHRS and CDR2 YFSETQ. Trimming at V came to 4 bases and at J to 5 bases, leaving 8 bases not matched to a gene. The CDR3 loop reads CASSPRTSATGELFF. In nucleotides, the CDR3 is TGCGCCAGCAGCCCCCGTACTAGCGCAACCGGGGAGCTGTTTTTT.

This clonotype was seen ten or more times. This chain uses TRBV5-6 with TRBJ2-3; 11 nucleotides align to TRBD2. The ends lost 4 bases at V and 1 base at J; junction bases unmatched: 2. CDR3 size: 15 residues. From germline, CDR1 is SGHDT and CDR2 YYEEEE. CDR3: CASSPSGGRTDTQYF. As DNA, the CDR3 is TGTGCCAGCAGCCCTAGCGGGGGGCGCACAGATACGCAGTATTTT.

This clonotype occurred many times. This chain connects TRBV6-6 to TRBJ1-6; tentative D call: TRBD1 (5 bases). Germline V gene data show CDR1 as MNHNY and CDR2 as SVGAGI (reference sequence). Trimming cost V 10 bases and J 6 bases, with 16 bases left between them. The CDR3 has 14 residues. The CDR3 sequence is CATGGGYGNSPLHF. CDR3 nucleotide sequence: TGTGCCACCGGCGGGGGGTACGGTAATTCACCCCTCCACTTT.

This clonotype was seen many times. The chain recombines TRBV12-3 or TRBV12-4 with TRBJ1-5; tentative D call: TRBD1 (6 bases). CDR3 size: 13 residues. V gave up 7 bases and J gave up 15 bases, with 22 bases separating them. CDR3 sequence reads: CASTHRGARGLHF. The CDR3 DNA is TGTGCCAGCACCCATCGGGGGGCCCGTGGGTTGCATTTT.

This clonotype appeared many times. The chain has TRBV7-2 and TRBJ2-1, with 12 bases fitting TRBD2. CDR3 length: 16 residues. Germline trimming cut 1 base from V and 9 bases from J; bases unmatched to any gene: 7. Germline CDR1 SGHTA, CDR2 FQGNSA. The CDR3 reads CASSLVASGGASEQFF. The CDR3 DNA reads as TGTGCCAGCAGCTTAGTGGCTAGCGGGGGGGCCTCTGAGCAGTTCTTC. Full variable domain (outside the CDR3, taken from reference TRBV7-2 and TRBJ2-1): GAGVSQSPSNKVTEKGKDVELRCDPISGHTALYWYRQSLGQGLEFLIYFQGNSAPDKSGLPSDRFSAERTGGSVSTLTIQRTQQEDSAVYLCASSLVASGGASEQFFGPGTRLTVL.

This clonotype appeared many times. The V call is TRBV5-1, the J call TRBJ2-2; 7 bases align to TRBD2. V lost 1 base to trimming and J lost 5 bases; unmatched junction nucleotides: 2. Germline lookup yields CDR1 SGHRS and CDR2 YFSETQ. The CDR3 spans 14 residues. CDR3 in amino acids: CASSLRRGTGELFF. DNA of the CDR3: TGCGCCAGCAGCTTGAGGCGGGGGACCGGGGAGCTGTTTTTT.

This clonotype was counted many times. The J gene is TRBJ2-1, the V gene TRBV18, with TRBD2 matching over 10 bases. CDR3 size: 15 residues. Germline V CDR1 and CDR2: KGHSH, LQKENI. Unmatched junction bases numbered 10, after V lost 5 bases and J lost 9 bases. The CDR3 loop is CASSIAGGLITEQFF. The CDR3 DNA sequence: TGTGCCAGCTCAATAGCGGGGGGCCTAATTACTGAGCAGTTCTTC.

In its sample, this clonotype was seen many times. The chain is built from TRBV5-1 and TRBJ2-3, with TRBD2 matching over 11 bases. The CDR3 has 16 residues. CDR1 is SGHRS, CDR2 YFSETQ, per germline. The junction had 8 bases not matched to a gene; V was cut back by 5 bases and J by 3 bases. Here the CDR3 reads CASRGLGLAGTDTQYF. CDR3 in DNA: TGCGCCAGCAGGGGGCTCGGACTAGCGGGTACAGATACGCAGTATTTT.

This clonotype was counted at least ten times. This chain links TRBV4-2 with TRBJ1-2, with D uncertain. The CDR3 is made up of 13 amino acids. In germline, CDR1 is LGHNA, CDR2 YNFKEQ. The germline V and J ends were trimmed by 1 base and 8 bases, with 11 bases remaining between them. This CDR3 is CASSQVFADGYTF. As DNA, the CDR3 is TGTGCCAGCAGCCAAGTTTTCGCGGACGGCTACACCTTC.

This clonotype was counted many times. The chain employs TRBV29-1 and TRBJ1-2; D not resolved. CDR1 and CDR2 from the germline V gene are SQVTM and ANQGSEA. The CDR3 has 13 residues. V was pared by 7 bases and J by 5 bases, with 17 bases between. CDR3 residues: CSGGPGAEYGYTF. DNA for the CDR3: TGCAGCGGCGGTCCGGGAGCCGAATATGGCTACACCTTC.

There are many counts of this clonotype. This rearrangement joins TRBV11-1 to TRBJ2-1, with a possible D match to TRBD1 (6 bases). Germline V gene sequence: CDR1 SGHAT, CDR2 FQDESV (reference sequence). CDR3 length equals 12 residues. With 5 bases removed from V and 12 bases from J, the gap between germline ends came to 14 bases. The CDR3 bases are TGTGCCAGCAGCAGCTCAGGGGATCGGCAGTTCTTC. It translates to CASSSSGDRQFF.

This clonotype was observed many times. This sequence joins TRBV7-9 and TRBJ2-5; no clear D. The CDR3 consists of 14 residues. Per germline, CDR1 SEHNR and CDR2 FQNEAQ (reference sequence). V was pared by 0 bases and J by 4 bases, with 9 bases between. The CDR3 spells CASSLARSRETQYF. The CDR3 coding sequence is TGTGCCAGCAGCTTAGCTAGAAGTCGAGAGACCCAGTACTTC.

At least ten counts were recorded for this clonotype. The chain recombines TRBV5-6 with TRBJ2-1, with TRBD1 matching 7 bases. The CDR3 totals 15 residues. Germline-derived CDR1 and CDR2 are SGHDT and YYEEEE. The J segment lost 3 bases and the V segment lost 4 bases, leaving 7 bases of the junction unmatched. The CDR3 here is CASSRTDRNYNEQFF. The CDR3 nucleotides are TGTGCCAGCAGCAGAACGGACAGGAACTACAATGAGCAGTTCTTC. Full variable domain (missing parts from reference TRBV5-6 and TRBJ2-1): DAGVTQSPTHLIKTRGQQVTLRCSPKSGHDTVSWYQQALGQGPQFIFQYYEEEERQRGNFPDRFSGHQFPNYSSELNVNALLLGDSALYLCASSRTDRNYNEQFFGPGTRLTVL.

This clonotype was seen repeatedly, ten times or more. This chain connects TRBV7-9 to TRBJ1-2; 12 bases match TRBD1. CDR3 size: 16 residues. Germline loops: CDR1 SEHNR, CDR2 FQNEAQ (reference sequence). V was clipped by 5 bases and J by 3 bases; unmatched bases: 7. The DNA of the CDR3 is TGTGCCAGCAGCCACGGGACAGGGGGCGCGGACTATGGCTACACCTTC. This codes for CASSHGTGGADYGYTF.

This clonotype was found many times. This sequence joins TRBV12-3 or TRBV12-4 and TRBJ2-5, with a possible D match to TRBD1 (6 bases). The V end lost 1 base, the J end lost 5 bases, and 14 bases lay between the germline ends. This CDR3 region has 15 residues. The CDR3 region is CASSLGDTQGETQYF. The CDR3 DNA reads as TGTGCCAGCAGTTTAGGGGACACTCAAGGGGAGACCCAGTACTTC.

This clonotype was seen many times. This chain joins TRBV20-1 and TRBJ2-1, with D perhaps matching TRBD2 (6 bases). Between the trimmed V and J ends, which lost 3 bases and 9 bases, there was a span of 24 bases. Germline V gene sequence: CDR1 DFQATT, CDR2 SNEGSKA (reference sequence). The CDR3 is made up of 16 amino acids. CDR3: CSASGFGGRFIGEQFF. The CDR3 DNA is TGCAGTGCTAGTGGGTTCGGGGGTCGCTTCATTGGTGAGCAGTTCTTC.

This clonotype was detected many times. The chain links TRBV5-1 to TRBJ2-5, with a weak D call TRBD1 (5 bases). V dropped 0 bases and J dropped 3 bases, with 9 bases sitting between them. In germline, CDR1 is SGHRS, CDR2 YFSETQ. The CDR3 is made up of 14 amino acids. CDR3 in amino acids: CASSLGAGKETQYF. The DNA for the CDR3 is TGCGCCAGCAGCTTGGGGGCAGGGAAAGAGACCCAGTACTTC. Combining the CDR3 with reference TRBV5-1 and TRBJ2-5 gives the whole variable domain KAGVTQTPRYLIKTRGQQVTLSCSPISGHRSVSWYQQTPGQGLQFLFEYFSETQRNKGNFPGRFSGRQFSNSRSEMNVSTLELGDSALYLCASSLGAGKETQYFGPGTRLLVL.

The chain joins TRBV5-4 to TRBJ1-6; D is unclear. The germline V gene encodes CDR1 SGHNT and CDR2 YYREEE (reference sequence). This CDR3 spans 16 amino acids. V was shortened by 0 bases and J by 8 bases, with 15 bases between the two germline ends. Written as DNA, the CDR3 is TGTGCCAGCAGCTTGGCACGGTCAGCAACTCATTCACCCCTCCACTTT. It yields the protein CASSLARSATHSPLHF.

Many counts were recorded for this clonotype. This chain uses TRBV20-1 with TRBJ2-1; TRBD2 aligns across 13 bases. Germline V lookup: CDR1 DFQATT, CDR2 SNEGSKA (reference sequence). The CDR3 sequence is 14 residues long. V gave up 6 bases and J gave up 10 bases; unmatched junction bases: 9. The CDR3 sequence: CSALGTSGEWEQFF. DNA of the CDR3: TGCAGTGCCCTGGGGACTAGCGGGGAATGGGAGCAGTTCTTC.